This T cell receptor (beta chain) was captured by sequencing in a study of OX40 agonist ivuxolimab in advanced cancers. Study summary: Given to patients was ivuxolimab, an agonistic anti-OX40 (CD134) antibody. Dose-escalation patients' cancers were hepatocellular carcinoma, melanoma, renal cell or head and neck cancer. Antecedent anti-PD-1, anti-PD-L1 or anti-CTLA-4 therapy was permissible, with 40% having received some. Dosing consisted of intravenous ivuxolimab at 0.01 to 10 mg/kg every 2 weeks.

CDR3 size: 19 residues. The germline V gene has CDR1 SGHAT and CDR2 FQDESV (reference sequence). V shed 4 bases, J shed 6 bases, and the junction held 17 bases outside the gene matches. Method: immunoSEQ multiplex PCR; TCRdb's copy keeps in-frame clones and lacks some. The sample includes about 83,000 clones, roughly 85% seen only once; the top ten take 0.5% to 0.85%. The material sequenced was CD4+ or CD8+ T cells sorted from blood, taken in a trial of the OX40 agonist ivuxolimab. The receptor's source is an adult with an advanced solid tumor such as melanoma, head and neck, liver or kidney cancer. The chain uses TRBV11-1 and TRBJ2-2, with 10 bases aligning to TRBD2. The CDR3 region has the DNA TGTGCCAGCAGCTCCACTCTTACGTTCAGCGGGGGGGCCCCCGGGGAGCTGTTTTTT. It yields the protein CASSSTLTFSGGAPGELFF.